These T cell receptor beta chains were read from a single sample in a study of a mutant IDH1 vaccine in newly diagnosed glioma. These TCRs' antigens remain unknown. TCRdb keeps only in-frame clones here, not all; method: immunoSEQ multiplex PCR. Here the sample spans around 100,000 clones, about nine tenths being singletons. Sequencing was performed on PBMCs, taken from a glioma patient whose treatment included an IDH1 peptide vaccine. These receptors came from a woman aged 50 to 60 with glioma. The CDR3 runs from the conserved cysteine through the conserved F or W. D genes are given only for firm matches. Size is omitted from some rows. Given values are once, few, many or a class for expanded clones.

clone_size,v_call,j_call,d_call,cdr3_aa,cdr3_nt
.,TRBV7-9,TRBJ1-4,.,CASSLVTANEKLFF,TGTGCCAGCAGCTTAGTAACAGCTAATGAAAAACTGTTTTTT
.,TRBV6-5,TRBJ1-3,.,CASTTTPGNGNTIYF,TGTGCCAGCACGACCACTCCAGGGAACGGAAACACCATATATTTT
.,TRBV30,TRBJ1-1,TRBD1,CAWGTGGNTEAFF,TGTGCCTGGGGGACAGGGGGAAACACTGAAGCTTTCTTT
once,TRBV10-1,TRBJ2-7,.,CASSETGLGSEQYF,TGCGCCAGCAGTGAGACAGGACTCGGGAGCGAGCAGTACTTC
few,TRBV18,TRBJ1-4,TRBD1,CASSPTGVSEKLFF,TGTGCCAGCTCACCGACAGGGGTTAGCGAAAAACTGTTTTTT
.,TRBV10-3,TRBJ2-7,.,CAISESGGSPYEQYF,TGTGCCATCAGTGAGTCGGGAGGCTCTCCCTACGAGCAGTACTTC
.,TRBV19,TRBJ1-2,.,CARDFTGGYTF,TGTGCCAGGGACTTTACGGGTGGCTACACCTTC
.,TRBV19,TRBJ2-1,.,CASSIDGKPYNEQFF,TGTGCCAGTAGTATCGATGGTAAACCGTACAATGAGCAGTTCTTC
.,TRBV5-1,TRBJ1-3,.,CASSLLGGADTIYF,TGCGCCAGCAGCTTGCTCGGGGGAGCGGACACCATATATTTT
.,TRBV4-1,TRBJ1-2,.,CASSQDYSYGPAYGYTF,TGCGCCAGCAGCCAAGATTACTCCTACGGACCGGCCTATGGCTACACCTTC
.,TRBV7-9,TRBJ1-2,.,CASSSRLGGDYGYTF,TGTGCCAGCAGCTCAAGGTTGGGCGGAGACTATGGCTACACCTTC
.,TRBV6-6,TRBJ2-1,TRBD2,CASSLGLAGGLLEQFF,TGTGCCAGCAGCCTGGGACTAGCGGGAGGATTGCTTGAGCAGTTCTTC
.,TRBV7-9,TRBJ1-3,.,CASSPLDGGNTIYF,TGTGCCAGCAGCCCATTGGACGGAGGAAACACCATATATTTT
.,TRBV9,TRBJ2-5,.,CASSNQETQYF,TGTGCCAGCAGCAATCAAGAGACCCAGTACTTC
.,TRBV4-1,TRBJ1-4,.,CASSQDPISLSGTSSRGEKLFF,TGCGCCAGCAGCCAAGATCCAATTTCCCTTTCCGGGACAAGTTCGCGTGGGGAAAAACTGTTTTTT
.,TRBV4-2,TRBJ2-3,TRBD2,CASSQTVLAGAGRGTDTQYF,TGTGCCAGCAGCCAAACGGTACTAGCGGGAGCCGGGAGAGGCACAGATACGCAGTATTTT
.,TRBV18,TRBJ2-5,.,CASSPRSTIQETQYF,TGTGCCAGCTCACCACGGTCAACTATTCAAGAGACCCAGTACTTC
.,TRBV9,TRBJ2-3,.,CASSSYAGTMSTDTQYF,TGTGCCAGCAGCTCCTACGCCGGGACAATGAGCACAGATACGCAGTATTTT
.,TRBV7-3,TRBJ1-1,.,CASSLTGKTEAFF,TGTGCCAGCAGCCTCACAGGGAAAACTGAAGCTTTCTTT
.,TRBV11-2,TRBJ2-7,.,CASSLGNFVEQYF,TGTGCCAGCAGCTTAGGTAATTTTGTCGAGCAGTACTTC
.,TRBV4-3,TRBJ1-1,.,CASSHPGQIPQEAFF,TGCGCCAGCAGCCACCCGGGCCAAATCCCCCAAGAAGCTTTCTTT
.,TRBV12-5,TRBJ2-6,.,CASGFSGANVLTF,TGTGCTAGTGGCTTCTCTGGGGCCAACGTCCTGACTTTC
.,TRBV19,TRBJ1-1,.,CASSIGGPNTEAFF,TGTGCCAGTAGTATCGGGGGCCCGAACACTGAAGCTTTCTTT
.,TRBV11-2,TRBJ1-1,.,CASSLVGTGRAFF,TGTGCCAGCAGCTTAGTCGGCACAGGCCGCGCTTTCTTT
once,TRBV14,TRBJ2-1,TRBD2,CATGTSSYNEQFF,TGTGCCACCGGGACTAGCTCCTACAATGAGCAGTTCTTC
.,TRBV10-3,TRBJ1-2,.,CAISESPGAYTF,TGTGCCATCAGTGAGTCCCCTGGGGCCTACACCTTC
.,TRBV6-6,TRBJ1-4,.,CASSYTVGVNEKLFF,TGTGCCAGCAGTTACACGGTGGGGGTTAATGAAAAACTGTTTTTT
.,TRBV7-9,TRBJ1-1,.,CASSRTTEAFF,TGTGCCAGCAGCCGGACCACTGAAGCTTTCTTT
.,TRBV5-6,TRBJ2-1,TRBD1,CASSLELPWGQGNNEQFF,TGTGCCAGCAGCTTGGAACTCCCATGGGGACAGGGAAACAATGAGCAGTTCTTC